These 12 T cell receptor beta chains originate from one sample sequenced in a study of T cells after yellow fever vaccination. TCRdb re-called the 5' RACE reads through MiXCR, storing one row per CDR3 protein. The table records about 550,000 distinct CDR3 sequences, 15% to 20% of them present only once. Sequenced here: PBMCs, sampled 15 days after the yellow fever booster vaccination. The receptors come from a man aged 25-40 years who received the YFV17D yellow fever vaccine.

This clonotype turned up a few times. V usage is TRBV29-1 and J usage is TRBJ1-4; 8 bases match TRBD1. Per germline, CDR1 SQVTM and CDR2 ANQGSEA. Germline trimming cut 7 bases from V and 4 bases from J; bases unmatched to any gene: 2. CDR3 length: 12 residues. The CDR3 DNA is TGCAGCGCTGGACAGGGTAATGAAAAACTGTTTTTT. It specifies CSAGQGNEKLFF.

This rearrangement joins TRBV10-3 to TRBJ1-4; D is possibly TRBD1 (5 bases). There are 15 residues in the CDR3. Trimming shortened V by 1 base and J by 3 bases, and 9 bases separated the two germline ends. Germline lookup yields CDR1 ENHRY and CDR2 SYGVKD. In nucleotides, the CDR3 is TGTGCCATCAGTGAGTTAGACAGACCTAATGAAAAACTGTTTTTT. Translation gives CAISELDRPNEKLFF.

This clonotype has just a few counts. The chain uses TRBV20-1 and TRBJ2-7, with TRBD1 matching over 8 bases. Per the germline V gene, CDR1 is DFQATT and CDR2 is SNEGSKA (reference sequence). J gave up 1 base and V 6 bases, and 8 bases lay outside the gene matches. This CDR3 has 14 amino acids. This CDR3 is CSARTGQASYEQYF. The CDR3 DNA sequence: TGCAGTGCCCGGACGGGACAGGCATCCTACGAGCAGTACTTC.

DNA for the CDR3: TGTGCAGCAGGAGGGGTCCTAAGCTCCTACGAGCAGTACTTC. Translating it yields CAAGGVLSSYEQYF. The chain combines TRBV6-1 with TRBJ2-7; tentatively, D is TRBD2 (6 bases). Germline lookup yields CDR1 MNHNS and CDR2 SASEGT. This CDR3 contains 14 residues.

The chain links TRBV5-6 to TRBJ2-7; TRBD2 is a possible D gene (7 bases). The V gene lost 2 bases and the J gene lost 6 bases, with 21 bases spanning the gap. The CDR3 covers 16 residues. The germline CDR1 and CDR2 sequences are SGHDT and YYEEEE. The CDR3 DNA reads as TGTGCCAGCAGCTTTAAAGGGGGGCTAGCGGTAGTCGAGCAGTACTTC. Translating it yields CASSFKGGLAVVEQYF.

The chain employs TRBV7-8 and TRBJ2-1; D tentatively fits TRBD1 or TRBD2 (5 bases each). Germline CDR1 reads SGHVS; CDR2 reads FQNEAQ. Trimming left V 5 bases short and J 3 bases short, with 20 bases between. The CDR3 runs to 17 residues. The DNA for the CDR3 is TGTGCCAGCAGCGGGAGTGTACAGGATGTTTTCTACAATGAGCAGTTCTTC. This translates into CASSGSVQDVFYNEQFF.

The genes are TRBV20-1 and TRBJ2-3; either TRBD1 or TRBD2 may fit D (6 bases each). The V end lost 6 bases, the J end lost 7 bases, and 23 bases lay between the germline ends. The CDR3 sequence is 15 residues long. Germline V gene sequence: CDR1 DFQATT, CDR2 SNEGSKA (reference sequence). CDR3 coding DNA: TGCAGTGCCCGGGACCAAAAAGGGGGGTCTTATACGCAGTATTTT. Protein sequence: CSARDQKGGSYTQYF.

The chain links TRBV20-1 to TRBJ2-4, with TRBD2 matching over 14 bases. Germline V CDR1 and CDR2: DFQATT, SNEGSKA (reference sequence). CDR3 length: 14 residues. V lost 6 bases and J lost 7; bases outside the gene matches: 5. The CDR3 reads CSAPTSGRDNIQYF. The CDR3 bases are TGCAGTGCCCCGACTAGCGGGAGGGACAACATTCAGTACTTC.

This clonotype was counted between two and nine times. The chain carries TRBV12-3 or TRBV12-4 and TRBJ2-3; D may be TRBD1 or TRBD2 (5 bases each). V was cut by 5 bases and J by 4 bases, with 10 bases left in between. This CDR3 is built from 13 residues. The CDR3 DNA reads as TGTGCCAGCAGTCCGGGACGGGCAGATACGCAGTATTTT. It codes for CASSPGRADTQYF.

The chain carries TRBV6-2 or TRBV6-3 and TRBJ2-7; D gene uncertain. This CDR3 region has 15 residues. V was pared by 2 bases and J by 0 bases, with 11 bases between. Germline V gene sequence: CDR1 MNHEY, CDR2 SVGEGT. CDR3: CASSYILQRSYEQYF. Written as DNA, the CDR3 is TGTGCCAGCAGTTACATCTTGCAGCGCTCCTACGAGCAGTACTTC.

The J gene is TRBJ2-5, the V gene TRBV3-1, with D tentatively TRBD2 (6 bases). Trimming took off 4 bases at V and 6 bases at J, with 12 bases between the two ends. The germline V gene has CDR1 LGHDT and CDR2 YNNKEL (reference sequence). This CDR3 spans 13 amino acids. The CDR3 reads CASSPGGEKTQYF. CDR3 nucleotide sequence: TGTGCCAGCAGCCCTGGCGGGGAAAAGACCCAGTACTTC.

This clonotype has a handful of counts. This CDR3 reads CSLRGEVDTQYF. The CDR3 DNA reads as TGCAGCCTCCGGGGCGAGGTTGATACGCAGTATTTT. The chain has TRBV29-1 and TRBJ2-3; either TRBD1 or TRBD2 may supply D (5 bases each). The germline V gene encodes CDR1 SQVTM and CDR2 ANQGSEA. V was clipped by 8 bases and J by 6 bases, with 15 bases between them. This CDR3 region has 12 residues.